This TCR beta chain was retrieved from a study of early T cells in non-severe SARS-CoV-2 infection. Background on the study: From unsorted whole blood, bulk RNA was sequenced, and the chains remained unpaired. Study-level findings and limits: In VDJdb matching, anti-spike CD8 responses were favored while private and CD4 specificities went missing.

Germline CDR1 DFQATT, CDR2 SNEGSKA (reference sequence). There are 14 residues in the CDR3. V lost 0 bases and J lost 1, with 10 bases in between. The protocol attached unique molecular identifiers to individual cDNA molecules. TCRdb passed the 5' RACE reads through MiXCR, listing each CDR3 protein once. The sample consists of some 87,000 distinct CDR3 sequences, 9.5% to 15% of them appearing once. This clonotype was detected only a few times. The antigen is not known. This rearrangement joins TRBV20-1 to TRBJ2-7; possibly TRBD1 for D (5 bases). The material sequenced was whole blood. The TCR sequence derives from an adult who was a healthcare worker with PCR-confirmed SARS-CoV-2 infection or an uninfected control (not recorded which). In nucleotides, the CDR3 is TGCAGTGCTAGAGACCAGGGTGCTTCCTACGAGCAGTACTTC. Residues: CSARDQGASYEQYF.